This T cell receptor (beta chain) was documented in a study of human T cells and chemical hapten exposure. This clonotype was picked up a small number of times. TCRdb redid the calling of the RACE reads with MiXCR, one entry per CDR3 protein. This sample yields 100,000 to 150,000 distinct CDR3 sequences, of which approximately 9% are seen a single time; approximately 2% belongs to the top ten. Time point indicated: healthy volunteer bleed at 2 weeks. Total RNA extraction was carried out from unfractionated whole blood. The material sequenced was whole blood. The sequence derives from a male donor in good health. Some clones in this sample may be carry-over from other donors' samples.

This chain's CDR3 is CASSLGTGGGNQPQHF. In DNA, the CDR3 is TGTGCCAGCAGTTTGGGGACAGGGGGAGGCAATCAGCCCCAGCATTTT. The chain recombines TRBV12-3 or TRBV12-4 with TRBJ1-5; 11 bases align to TRBD1. Trimming cost V 3 bases and J 2 bases; bases outside gene matches: 3. This CDR3 is built from 16 residues.